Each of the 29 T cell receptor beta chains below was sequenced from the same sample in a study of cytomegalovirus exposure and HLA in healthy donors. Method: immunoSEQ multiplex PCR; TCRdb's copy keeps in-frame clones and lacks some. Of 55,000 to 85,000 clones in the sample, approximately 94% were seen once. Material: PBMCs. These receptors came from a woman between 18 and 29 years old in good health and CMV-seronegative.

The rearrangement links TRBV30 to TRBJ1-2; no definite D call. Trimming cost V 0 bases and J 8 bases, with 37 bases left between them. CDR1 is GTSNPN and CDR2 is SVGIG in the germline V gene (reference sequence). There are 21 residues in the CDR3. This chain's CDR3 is CAWSVWWYGGLGSATDKGYTF. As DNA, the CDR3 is TGTGCCTGGAGTGTATGGTGGTATGGAGGATTAGGGTCAGCGACGGATAAGGGCTACACCTTC.

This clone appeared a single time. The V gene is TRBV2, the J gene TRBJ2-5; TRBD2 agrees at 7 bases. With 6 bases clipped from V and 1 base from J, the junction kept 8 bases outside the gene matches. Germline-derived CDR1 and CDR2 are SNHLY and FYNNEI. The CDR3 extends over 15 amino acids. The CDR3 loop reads CASRSHGGSQETQYF. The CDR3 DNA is TGTGCCAGCAGAAGTCACGGGGGGAGCCAAGAGACCCAGTACTTC. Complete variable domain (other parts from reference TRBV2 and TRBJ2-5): EPEVTQTPSHQVTQMGQEVILRCVPISNHLYFYWYRQILGQKVEFLVSFYNNEISEKSEIFDDQFSVERPDGSNFTLKIRSTKLEDSAMYFCASRSHGGSQETQYFGPGTRLLVL.

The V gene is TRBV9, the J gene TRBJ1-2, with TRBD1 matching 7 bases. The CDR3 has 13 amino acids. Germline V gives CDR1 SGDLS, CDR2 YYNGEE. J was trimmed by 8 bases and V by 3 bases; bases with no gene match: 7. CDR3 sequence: CASSGGQSVGYTF. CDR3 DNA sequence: TGTGCCAGCAGCGGGGGACAGTCAGTGGGCTACACCTTC. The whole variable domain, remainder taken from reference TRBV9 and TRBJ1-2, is DSGVTQTPKHLITATGQRVTLRCSPRSGDLSVYWYQQSLDQGLQFLIQYYNGEERAKGNILERFSAQQFPDLHSELNLSSLELGDSALYFCASSGGQSVGYTFGSGTRLTVV.

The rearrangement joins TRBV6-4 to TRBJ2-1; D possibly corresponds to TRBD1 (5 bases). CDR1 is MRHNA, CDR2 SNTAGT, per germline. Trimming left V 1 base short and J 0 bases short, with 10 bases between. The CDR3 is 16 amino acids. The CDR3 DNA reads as TGTGCCAGCAGTGACTGGGGCAGCAGCTCCTACAATGAGCAGTTCTTC. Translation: CASSDWGSSSYNEQFF.

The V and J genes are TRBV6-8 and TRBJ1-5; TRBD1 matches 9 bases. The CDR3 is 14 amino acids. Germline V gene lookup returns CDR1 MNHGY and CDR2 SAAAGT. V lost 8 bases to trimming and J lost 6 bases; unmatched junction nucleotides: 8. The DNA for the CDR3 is TGTGCCAGCGCATACAGGGGGCTATTTCAGCCCCAGCATTTT. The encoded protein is CASAYRGLFQPQHF.

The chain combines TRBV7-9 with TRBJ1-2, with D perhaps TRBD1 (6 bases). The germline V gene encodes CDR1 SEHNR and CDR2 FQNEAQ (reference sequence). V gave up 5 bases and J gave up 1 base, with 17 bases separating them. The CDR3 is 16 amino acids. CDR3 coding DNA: TGTGCCAGCAGCAAAAGGGACACTTGGCATAACTATGGCTACACCTTC. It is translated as CASSKRDTWHNYGYTF.

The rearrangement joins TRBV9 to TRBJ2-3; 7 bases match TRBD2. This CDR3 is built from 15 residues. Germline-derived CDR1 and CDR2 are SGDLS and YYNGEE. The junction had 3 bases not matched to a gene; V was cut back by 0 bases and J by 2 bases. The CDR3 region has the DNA TGTGCCAGCAGCGTAGGCGGGGGAGACACAGATACGCAGTATTTT. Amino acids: CASSVGGGDTDTQYF. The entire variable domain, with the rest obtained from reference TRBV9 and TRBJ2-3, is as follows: DSGVTQTPKHLITATGQRVTLRCSPRSGDLSVYWYQQSLDQGLQFLIQYYNGEERAKGNILERFSAQQFPDLHSELNLSSLELGDSALYFCASSVGGGDTDTQYFGPGTRLTVL.

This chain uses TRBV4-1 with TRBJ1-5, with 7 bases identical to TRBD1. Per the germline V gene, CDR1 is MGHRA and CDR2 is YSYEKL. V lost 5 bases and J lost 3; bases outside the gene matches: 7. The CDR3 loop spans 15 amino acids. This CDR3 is CASSDRVPNNQPQHF. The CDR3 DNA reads TGCGCCAGCAGCGACAGGGTTCCGAACAATCAGCCCCAGCATTTT.

The CDR3 DNA reads as TGTGCCAGCAGTGACTCCACCTATAATGAAAAACTGTTTTTT. Its protein is CASSDSTYNEKLFF. The chain combines TRBV2 with TRBJ1-4; no clear D gene. CDR3 length equals 14 residues. The germline CDR1 and CDR2 sequences are SNHLY and FYNNEI. V gave up 3 bases and J gave up 4 bases, with 9 bases separating them. The variable domain in full, with the rest retrieved from reference TRBV2 and TRBJ1-4, is EPEVTQTPSHQVTQMGQEVILRCVPISNHLYFYWYRQILGQKVEFLVSFYNNEISEKSEIFDDQFSVERPDGSNFTLKIRSTKLEDSAMYFCASSDSTYNEKLFFGSGTQLSVL.

CDR3 in amino acids: CASSKLGGFTDTQYF. CDR3 bases: TGCGCCAGCAGTAAGTTGGGGGGTTTCACAGATACGCAGTATTTT. The chain links TRBV5-1 to TRBJ2-3; possible D gene TRBD2, 6 bases. Germline CDR1 reads SGHRS; CDR2 reads YFSETQ. V gave up 5 bases and J gave up 2 bases, with 15 bases separating them. The CDR3 has 15 amino acids.

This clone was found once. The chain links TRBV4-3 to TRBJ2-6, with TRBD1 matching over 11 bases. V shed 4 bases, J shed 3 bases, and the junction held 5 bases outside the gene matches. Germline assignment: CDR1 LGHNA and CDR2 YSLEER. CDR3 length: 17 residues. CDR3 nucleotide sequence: TGCGCCAGCAGCCTCGGGACAGGGGGGGATGGGGCCAACGTCCTGACTTTC. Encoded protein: CASSLGTGGDGANVLTF.

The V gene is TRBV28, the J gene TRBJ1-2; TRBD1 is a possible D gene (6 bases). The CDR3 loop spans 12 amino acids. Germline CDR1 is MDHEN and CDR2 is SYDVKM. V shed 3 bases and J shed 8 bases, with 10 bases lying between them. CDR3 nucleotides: TGTGCCAGCAGTTTGGGGGCAGGAGGCTACACCTTC. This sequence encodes CASSLGAGGYTF.

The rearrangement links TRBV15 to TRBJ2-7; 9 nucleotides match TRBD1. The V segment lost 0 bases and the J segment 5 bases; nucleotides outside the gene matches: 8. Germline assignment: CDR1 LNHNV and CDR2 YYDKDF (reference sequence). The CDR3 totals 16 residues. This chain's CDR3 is CATSRDPQGALHEQYF. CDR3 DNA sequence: TGTGCCACCAGCAGAGACCCACAGGGGGCCCTCCACGAGCAGTACTTC.

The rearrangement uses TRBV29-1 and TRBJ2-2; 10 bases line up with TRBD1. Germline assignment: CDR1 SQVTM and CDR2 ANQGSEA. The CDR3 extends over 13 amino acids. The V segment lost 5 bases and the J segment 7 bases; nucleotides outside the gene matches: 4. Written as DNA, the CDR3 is TGCAGCGTTCAGACAGGGGGCGGCGGGGAGCTGTTTTTT. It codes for CSVQTGGGGELFF.

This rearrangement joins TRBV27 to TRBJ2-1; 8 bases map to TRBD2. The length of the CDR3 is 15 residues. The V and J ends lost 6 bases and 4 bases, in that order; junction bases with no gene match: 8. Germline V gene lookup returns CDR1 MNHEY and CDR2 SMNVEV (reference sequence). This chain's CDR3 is CASSLAGTRYNEQFF. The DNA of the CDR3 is TGTGCCAGCAGCCTCGCCGGGACTAGGTACAATGAGCAGTTCTTC.

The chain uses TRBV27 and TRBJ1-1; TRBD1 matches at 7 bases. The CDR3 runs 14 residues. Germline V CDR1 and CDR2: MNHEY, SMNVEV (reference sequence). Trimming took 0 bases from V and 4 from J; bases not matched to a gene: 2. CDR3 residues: CASSLSAGGTEAFF. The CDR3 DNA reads TGTGCCAGCAGTTTATCGGCAGGGGGCACTGAAGCTTTCTTT.

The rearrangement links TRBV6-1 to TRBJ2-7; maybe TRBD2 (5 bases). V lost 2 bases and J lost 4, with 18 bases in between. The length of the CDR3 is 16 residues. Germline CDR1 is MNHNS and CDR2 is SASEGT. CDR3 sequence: CASSELRRSTSYEQYF. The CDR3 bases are TGTGCCAGCAGTGAATTGCGGAGGTCCACATCTTACGAGCAGTACTTC.

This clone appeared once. CDR3 in DNA: TGTGCCAGCAGTTTAGTCAGGGGGCGGGAGCAGTTCTTC. Its protein is CASSLVRGREQFF. The rearrangement links TRBV28 to TRBJ2-1, with TRBD1 matching over 8 bases. J gave up 10 bases and V 2 bases, and 4 bases lay outside the gene matches. The CDR3 is made up of 13 amino acids. Germline CDR1 MDHEN, CDR2 SYDVKM.

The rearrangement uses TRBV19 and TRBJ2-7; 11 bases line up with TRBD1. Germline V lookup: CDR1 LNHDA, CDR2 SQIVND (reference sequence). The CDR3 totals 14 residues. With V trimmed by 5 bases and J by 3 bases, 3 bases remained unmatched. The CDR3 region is CASSPGTGGYEQYF. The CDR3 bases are TGTGCCAGTAGTCCCGGGACAGGGGGCTACGAGCAGTACTTC. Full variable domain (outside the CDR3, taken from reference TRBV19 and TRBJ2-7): DGGITQSPKYLFRKEGQNVTLSCEQNLNHDAMYWYRQDPGQGLRLIYYSQIVNDFQKGDIAEGYSVSREKKESFPLTVTSAQKNPTAFYLCASSPGTGGYEQYFGPGTRLTVT.

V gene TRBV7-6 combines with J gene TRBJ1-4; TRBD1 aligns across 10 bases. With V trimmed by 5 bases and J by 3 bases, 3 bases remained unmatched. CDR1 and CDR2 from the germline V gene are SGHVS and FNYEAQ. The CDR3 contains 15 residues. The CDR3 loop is CASSRTGGANEKLFF. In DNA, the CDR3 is TGTGCCAGCAGCCGGACAGGGGGGGCTAATGAAAAACTGTTTTTT.

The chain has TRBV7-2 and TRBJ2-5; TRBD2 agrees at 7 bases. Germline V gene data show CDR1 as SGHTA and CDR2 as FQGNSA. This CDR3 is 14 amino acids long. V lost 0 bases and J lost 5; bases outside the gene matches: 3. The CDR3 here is CASSLAGGSETQYF. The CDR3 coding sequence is TGTGCCAGCAGCTTAGCGGGGGGGTCTGAGACCCAGTACTTC.

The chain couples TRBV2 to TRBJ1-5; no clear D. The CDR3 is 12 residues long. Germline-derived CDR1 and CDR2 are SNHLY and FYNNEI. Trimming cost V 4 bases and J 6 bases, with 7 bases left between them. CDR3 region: CASSGSVQPQHF. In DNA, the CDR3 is TGTGCCAGCAGTGGGAGTGTTCAGCCCCAGCATTTT. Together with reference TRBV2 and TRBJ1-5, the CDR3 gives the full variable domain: EPEVTQTPSHQVTQMGQEVILRCVPISNHLYFYWYRQILGQKVEFLVSFYNNEISEKSEIFDDQFSVERPDGSNFTLKIRSTKLEDSAMYFCASSGSVQPQHFGDGTRLSIL.

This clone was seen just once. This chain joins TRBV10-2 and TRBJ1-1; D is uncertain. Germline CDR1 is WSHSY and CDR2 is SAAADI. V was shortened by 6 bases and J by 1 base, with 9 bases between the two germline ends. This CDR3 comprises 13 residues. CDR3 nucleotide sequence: TGCGCCAGCAGCCCCACCGGGAACACTGAAGCTTTCTTT. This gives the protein CASSPTGNTEAFF.

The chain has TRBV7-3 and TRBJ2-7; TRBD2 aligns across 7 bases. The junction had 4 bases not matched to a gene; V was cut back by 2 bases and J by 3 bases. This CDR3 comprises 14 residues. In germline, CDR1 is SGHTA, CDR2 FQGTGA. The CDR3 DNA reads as TGTGCCAGCAGCTTAGAAGCGGGGCACTACGAGCAGTACTTC. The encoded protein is CASSLEAGHYEQYF.

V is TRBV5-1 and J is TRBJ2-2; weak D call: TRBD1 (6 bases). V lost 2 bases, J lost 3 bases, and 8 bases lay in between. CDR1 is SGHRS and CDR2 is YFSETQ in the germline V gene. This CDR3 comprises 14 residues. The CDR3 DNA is TGCGCCAGCAGCTTCGCAGGGGACACCGGGGAGCTGTTTTTT. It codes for CASSFAGDTGELFF.

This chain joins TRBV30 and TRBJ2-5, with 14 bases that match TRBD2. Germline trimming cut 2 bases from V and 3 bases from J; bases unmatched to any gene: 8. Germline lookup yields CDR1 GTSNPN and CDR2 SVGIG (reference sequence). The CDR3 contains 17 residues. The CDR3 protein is CAWSHGTSGRFEETQYF. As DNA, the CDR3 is TGTGCCTGGAGTCATGGGACTAGCGGGAGATTCGAAGAGACCCAGTACTTC.

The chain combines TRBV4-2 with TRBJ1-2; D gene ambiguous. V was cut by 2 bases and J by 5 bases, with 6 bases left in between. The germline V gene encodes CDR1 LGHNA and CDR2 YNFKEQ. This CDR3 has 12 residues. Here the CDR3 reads CASSQREYGYTF. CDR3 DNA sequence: TGTGCCAGCAGCCAAAGGGAGTATGGCTACACCTTC.

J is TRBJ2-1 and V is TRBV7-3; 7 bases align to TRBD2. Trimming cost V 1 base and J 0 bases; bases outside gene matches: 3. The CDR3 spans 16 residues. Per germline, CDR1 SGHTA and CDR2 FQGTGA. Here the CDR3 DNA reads TGTGCCAGCAGCTTAAACAGCGGGGCCTCCTACAATGAGCAGTTCTTC. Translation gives CASSLNSGASYNEQFF.

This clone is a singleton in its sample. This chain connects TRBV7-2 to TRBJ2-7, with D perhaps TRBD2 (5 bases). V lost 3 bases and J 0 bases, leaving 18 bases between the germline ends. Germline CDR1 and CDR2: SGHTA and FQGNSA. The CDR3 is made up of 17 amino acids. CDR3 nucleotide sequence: TGTGCCAGCAGCTTCGATTCTTGGGGAGCCAGCTCCTACGAGCAGTACTTC. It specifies CASSFDSWGASSYEQYF. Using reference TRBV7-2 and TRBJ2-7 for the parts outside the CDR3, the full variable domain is GAGVSQSPSNKVTEKGKDVELRCDPISGHTALYWYRQSLGQGLEFLIYFQGNSAPDKSGLPSDRFSAERTGGSVSTLTIQRTQQEDSAVYLCASSFDSWGASSYEQYFGPGTRLTVT.